A single sample is the source of the 19 T cell receptor beta chains below, sequenced in a study of blood T cells in healthy people across ages. The use of a sample-barcoded 5' primer and a J-beta primer mix characterized a second PCR of about 7 to 12 cycles. TCRdb reprocessed the 5' RACE reads via MiXCR and lists one record per CDR3 protein. The profile shows approximately 2,000,000 distinct CDR3 sequences, roughly two fifths of them singletons. Sequenced input: blood. The receptors were gathered from a human donor in good health.

The chain combines TRBV30 with TRBJ1-1; D ambiguous. Germline assignment: CDR1 GTSNPN and CDR2 SVGIG (reference sequence). V dropped 2 bases and J dropped 6 bases, with 10 bases sitting between them. The CDR3 has 12 amino acids. The CDR3 bases are TGTGCCTGGAGTAGGCAGGTCGCTGAAGCTTTCTTT. Protein: CAWSRQVAEAFF.

A single count supports this clonotype. A much bigger clone sits one base away, suggesting this may be a read error. The chain employs TRBV5-1 and TRBJ2-3; TRBD2 agrees at 9 bases. This CDR3 contains 18 residues. V lost 4 bases, J lost 2 bases, and 14 bases stayed unmatched. Germline loops: CDR1 SGHRS, CDR2 YFSETQ. CDR3 amino acids: CASSLLTSTSGLTDTQYF. The CDR3 DNA sequence: TGCGCCAGCAGCCTTCTAACGTCGACTAGCGGACTCACAGATACGCAGTATTTT.

This clonotype was counted a few times. The J gene is TRBJ2-7, the V gene TRBV4-2; D ambiguous. Germline V gene sequence: CDR1 LGHNA, CDR2 YNFKEQ. CDR3 length equals 15 residues. V gave up 2 bases and J gave up 0 bases, with 11 bases separating them. In nucleotides, the CDR3 is TGTGCCAGCAGCCAACAGTCTATTAGCTCCTACGAGCAGTACTTC. Protein product: CASSQQSISSYEQYF.

This chain connects TRBV7-8 to TRBJ1-1; maybe TRBD1 (5 bases). V dropped 1 base and J dropped 0 bases, with 15 bases sitting between them. This CDR3 has 17 amino acids. Germline CDR1 SGHVS, CDR2 FQNEAQ. The CDR3 sequence is CASSLGTPGEMNTEAFF. The CDR3 region has the DNA TGTGCCAGCAGCTTAGGGACACCGGGCGAGATGAACACTGAAGCTTTCTTT.

A few counts support this clonotype. This rearrangement joins TRBV20-1 to TRBJ1-2, with a weak D call TRBD1 (6 bases). V lost 1 base and J 4 bases, leaving 13 bases between the germline ends. Germline CDR1 and CDR2: DFQATT and SNEGSKA (reference sequence). The CDR3 runs 14 residues. The CDR3 nucleotides read TGCAGTGCTAGAGGCGGGGGGCCAGGCTATGGCTACACCTTC. This translates into CSARGGGPGYGYTF.

The chain combines TRBV9 with TRBJ2-3, with D unclear. The CDR3 totals 16 residues. CDR1 is SGDLS, CDR2 YYNGEE, per germline. V was shortened by 0 bases and J by 2 bases, with 13 bases between the two germline ends. The CDR3 nucleotides read TGTGCCAGCAGCGTAGCCGACGGCGTTGACACAGATACGCAGTATTTT. Protein sequence: CASSVADGVDTDTQYF.

About this clonotype: An end of the junction does not agree with germline; a read error may underlie this. The chain couples TRBV6-6 to TRBJ2-2; D remains ambiguous. This CDR3 is built from 13 residues. Germline V gene sequence: CDR1 MNHNY, CDR2 SVGAGI (reference sequence). CDR3 residues: CASIHPNTGELFF. In DNA form, the CDR3 reads TGTGCCAGCATTCATCCGAACACTGGGGAGCTGTTTTTT.

This clonotype was detected only a few times. CDR3 nucleotide sequence: TGCAGTGGCCCGACCATACAATGGAGTGGCTACACCTTC. The encoded protein is CSGPTIQWSGYTF. The J gene is TRBJ1-2, the V gene TRBV20-1; D not certain. V lost 7 bases to trimming and J lost 7 bases, with 19 bases between them. The CDR3 contains 13 residues. Germline V lookup: CDR1 DFQATT, CDR2 SNEGSKA (reference sequence).

The chain has TRBV4-3 and TRBJ1-1, with TRBD1 matching over 7 bases. Germline V CDR1 and CDR2: LGHNA, YSLEER. This CDR3 has 13 amino acids. Trimming at V came to 3 bases and at J to 8 bases, leaving 6 bases not matched to a gene. Here the CDR3 reads CASSHVQGLEAFF. CDR3 in DNA: TGCGCCAGCAGCCATGTACAGGGGCTCGAAGCTTTCTTT.

The CDR3 DNA is TGTGCCAGCAGCTTAGCGCGCGGGGCCTCTCACAATGAGCAGTTCTTC. This encodes CASSLARGASHNEQFF. V gene TRBV7-9 combines with J gene TRBJ2-1, with a possible D match to TRBD2 (6 bases). V was shortened by 0 bases and J by 5 bases, with 14 bases between the two germline ends. Germline V gene sequence: CDR1 SEHNR, CDR2 FQNEAQ (reference sequence). CDR3 size: 16 residues.

A few counts support this clonotype. V usage is TRBV24-1 and J usage is TRBJ2-7, with 10 bases aligning to TRBD1. There are 16 residues in the CDR3. Germline-derived CDR1 and CDR2 are KGHDR and SFDVKD. J gave up 1 base and V 7 bases, and 9 bases lay outside the gene matches. CDR3 sequence: CATSSPGDRGSYEQYF. CDR3 DNA: TGTGCCACCAGCTCCCCAGGGGACAGGGGTTCCTACGAGCAGTACTTC.

A few counts support this clonotype. The chain is built from TRBV20-1 and TRBJ1-4; no firm D call. V was shortened by 5 bases and J by 3 bases, with 13 bases between the two germline ends. The CDR3 consists of 14 residues. CDR1 is DFQATT and CDR2 is SNEGSKA in the germline V gene (reference sequence). The CDR3 region has the DNA TGCAGTGCTCTCCCCCCCGGGGCTAATGAAAAACTGTTTTTT. It codes for CSALPPGANEKLFF.

This clonotype was recorded a few times. This sequence joins TRBV20-1 and TRBJ2-3, with D possibly TRBD1 on 6 matching bases. Germline CDR1 DFQATT, CDR2 SNEGSKA (reference sequence). The CDR3 runs to 13 residues. Trimming removed 4 bases at V and 2 bases at J, with 10 bases between. The CDR3 reads CSAIGQTTDTQYF. The CDR3 nucleotides are TGCAGTGCTATAGGACAGACCACAGATACGCAGTATTTT.

V gene TRBV5-6 combines with J gene TRBJ2-1; 14 bases align to TRBD2. The CDR3 consists of 16 residues. J lost 7 bases, V lost 5 bases, and 8 bases had no gene match. CDR1 SGHDT and CDR2 YYEEEE come from the germline V gene. CDR3 loop: CASSSPGLAGENEQFF. Here the CDR3 DNA reads TGTGCCAGCAGTTCTCCGGGACTAGCGGGGGAGAATGAGCAGTTCTTC.

The chain combines TRBV12-3 or TRBV12-4 with TRBJ1-6, with D possibly TRBD1 on 6 matching bases. With 7 bases removed from V and 7 bases from J, the gap between germline ends came to 17 bases. CDR3 length: 15 amino acids. In DNA form, the CDR3 reads TGTGCCAGCAAGGACTCTTCCCAGGGGAATTCACCCCTCCACTTT. It translates to CASKDSSQGNSPLHF.

The chain combines TRBV3-1 with TRBJ2-3; D uncertain. V was pared by 8 bases and J by 5 bases, with 11 bases between. The germline V gene has CDR1 LGHDT and CDR2 YNNKEL (reference sequence). The CDR3 has 12 residues. The CDR3 reads CASARHRDTQYF. The CDR3 nucleotides read TGTGCCAGCGCCCGACACAGAGATACGCAGTATTTT.

This clonotype has a single count. This chain links TRBV7-6 with TRBJ2-7, with 8 bases that match TRBD1. From germline, CDR1 is SGHVS and CDR2 FNYEAQ. This CDR3 comprises 15 residues. J gave up 0 bases and V 5 bases, and 6 bases lay outside the gene matches. The CDR3 nucleotides are TGTGCCAGCAGCGCCCGGACAGGGACCTCCTACGAGCAGTACTTC. Its protein is CASSARTGTSYEQYF.

This clonotype was seen a few times. The V gene is TRBV7-2, the J gene TRBJ2-1, with D maybe TRBD2 (7 bases). From germline, CDR1 is SGHTA and CDR2 FQGNSA. The CDR3 length is 18 residues. V dropped 0 bases and J dropped 9 bases, with 24 bases sitting between them. Written as DNA, the CDR3 is TGTGCCAGCAGCTTAGCGGGTTCGCGGCGGGGGCCATCCCCTGAGCAGTTCTTC. Translated, it gives CASSLAGSRRGPSPEQFF.

This clonotype has only a few counts. The chain combines TRBV12-3 or TRBV12-4 with TRBJ1-4; no clear D. This CDR3 is built from 11 residues. V lost 5 bases to trimming and J lost 8 bases, with 6 bases between them. The CDR3 here is CASSEREKLFF. CDR3 DNA: TGTGCCAGCAGTGAAAGAGAAAAACTGTTTTTT.